This TCR beta chain was sequenced during a study of CD8 T cells in ankylosing spondylitis. TCRdb ran MiXCR on the 5' RACE reads and lists one entry per CDR3 protein. The table has over 200,000 distinct CDR3 sequences, about 10% seen once; the top ten hold approximately 20%. The CDR3 is made up of 11 amino acids. The V gene's germline CDR1 is SQVTM and CDR2 ANQGSEA. The germline V and J ends were trimmed by 8 bases and 5 bases, with 12 bases remaining between them. The gene calls are TRBV29-1 and TRBJ2-5; D ambiguous. The sample consisted of blood, either unsorted or a sorted T cell fraction (not recorded which). The TCR originated in a male donor with ankylosing spondylitis or in good health (not recorded which). The CDR3 reads CSSRAGETQYF. DNA for the CDR3: TGCAGCTCACGAGCCGGGGAGACCCAGTACTTC.